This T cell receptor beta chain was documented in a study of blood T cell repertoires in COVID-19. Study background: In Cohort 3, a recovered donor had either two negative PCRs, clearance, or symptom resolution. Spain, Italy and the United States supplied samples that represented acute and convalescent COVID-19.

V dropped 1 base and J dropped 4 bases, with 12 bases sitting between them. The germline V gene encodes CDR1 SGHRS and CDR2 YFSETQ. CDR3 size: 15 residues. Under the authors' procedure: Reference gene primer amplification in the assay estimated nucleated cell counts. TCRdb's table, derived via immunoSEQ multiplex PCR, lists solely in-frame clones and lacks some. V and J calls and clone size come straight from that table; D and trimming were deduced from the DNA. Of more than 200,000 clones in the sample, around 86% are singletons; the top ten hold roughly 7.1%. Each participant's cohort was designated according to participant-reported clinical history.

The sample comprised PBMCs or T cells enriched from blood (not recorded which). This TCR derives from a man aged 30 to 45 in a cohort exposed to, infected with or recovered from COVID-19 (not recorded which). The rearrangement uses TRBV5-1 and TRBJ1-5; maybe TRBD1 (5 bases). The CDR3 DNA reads TGCGCCAGCAGCTTGACAGGTTCGACTAATCAGCCCCAGCATTTT. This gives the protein CASSLTGSTNQPQHF.